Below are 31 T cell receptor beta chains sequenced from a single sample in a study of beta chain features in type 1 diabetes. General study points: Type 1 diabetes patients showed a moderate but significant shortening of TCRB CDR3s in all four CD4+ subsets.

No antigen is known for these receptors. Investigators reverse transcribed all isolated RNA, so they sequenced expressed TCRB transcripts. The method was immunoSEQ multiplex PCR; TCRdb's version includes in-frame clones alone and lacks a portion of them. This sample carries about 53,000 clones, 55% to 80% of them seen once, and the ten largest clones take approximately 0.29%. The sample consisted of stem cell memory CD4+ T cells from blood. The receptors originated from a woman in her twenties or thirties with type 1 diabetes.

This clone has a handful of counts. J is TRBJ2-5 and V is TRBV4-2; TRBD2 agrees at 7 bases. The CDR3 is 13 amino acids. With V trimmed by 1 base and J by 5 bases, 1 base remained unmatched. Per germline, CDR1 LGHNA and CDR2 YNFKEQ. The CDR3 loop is CASSQGGGETQYF. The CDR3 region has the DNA TGTGCCAGCAGCCAAGGGGGAGGGGAGACCCAGTACTTC.

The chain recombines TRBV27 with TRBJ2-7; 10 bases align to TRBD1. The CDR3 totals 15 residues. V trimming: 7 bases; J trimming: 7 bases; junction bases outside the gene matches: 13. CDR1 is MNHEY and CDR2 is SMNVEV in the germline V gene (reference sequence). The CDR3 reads CASTPGTGAFEEQYF. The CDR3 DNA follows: TGTGCCAGCACCCCCGGGACAGGGGCTTTTGAGGAGCAGTACTTC.

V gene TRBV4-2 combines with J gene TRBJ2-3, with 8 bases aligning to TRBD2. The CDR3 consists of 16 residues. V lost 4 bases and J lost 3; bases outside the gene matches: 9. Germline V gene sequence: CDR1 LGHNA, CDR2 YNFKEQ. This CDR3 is CASSPTAGRGTDTQYF. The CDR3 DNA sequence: TGTGCCAGCAGCCCAACCGCCGGGAGGGGAACAGATACGCAGTATTTT.

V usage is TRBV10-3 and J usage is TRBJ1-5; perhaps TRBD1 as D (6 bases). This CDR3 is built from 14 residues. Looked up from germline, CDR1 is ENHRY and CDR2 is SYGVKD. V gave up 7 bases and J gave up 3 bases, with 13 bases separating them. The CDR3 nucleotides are TGTGCCATCAACAGCGGACAGTACAATCAGCCCCAGCATTTT. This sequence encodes CAINSGQYNQPQHF.

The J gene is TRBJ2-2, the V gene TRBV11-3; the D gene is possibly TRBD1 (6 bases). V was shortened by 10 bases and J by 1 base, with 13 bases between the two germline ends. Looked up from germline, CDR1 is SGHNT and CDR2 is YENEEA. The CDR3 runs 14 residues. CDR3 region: CATHGTLNTGELFF. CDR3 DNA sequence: TGTGCCACTCATGGGACATTGAACACCGGGGAGCTGTTTTTT. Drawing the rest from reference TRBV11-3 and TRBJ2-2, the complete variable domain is EAGVVQSPRYKIIEKKQPVAFWCNPISGHNTLYWYLQNLGQGPELLIRYENEEAVDDSQLPKDRFSAERLKGVDSTLKIQPAELGDSAVYLCATHGTLNTGELFFGEGSRLTVL.

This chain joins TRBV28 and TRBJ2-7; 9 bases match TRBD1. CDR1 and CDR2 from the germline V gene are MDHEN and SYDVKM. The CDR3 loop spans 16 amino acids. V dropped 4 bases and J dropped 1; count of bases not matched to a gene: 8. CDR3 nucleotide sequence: TGTGCCAGCAGTTATTTGGGACAGGGATATTCCTACGAGCAGTACTTC. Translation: CASSYLGQGYSYEQYF.

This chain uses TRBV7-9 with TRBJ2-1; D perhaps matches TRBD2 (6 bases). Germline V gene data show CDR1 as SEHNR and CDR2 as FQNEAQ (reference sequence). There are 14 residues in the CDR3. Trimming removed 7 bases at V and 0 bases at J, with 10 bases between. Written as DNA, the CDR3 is TGTGCCAGCAAAGCAGCGGGCTCCTACAATGAGCAGTTCTTC. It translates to CASKAAGSYNEQFF.

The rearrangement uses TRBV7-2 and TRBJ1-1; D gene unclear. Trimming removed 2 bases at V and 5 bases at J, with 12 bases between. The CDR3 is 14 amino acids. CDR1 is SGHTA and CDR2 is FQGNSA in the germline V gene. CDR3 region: CASSLPITVTEAFF. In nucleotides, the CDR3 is TGTGCCAGCAGCTTACCTATTACCGTGACTGAAGCTTTCTTT.

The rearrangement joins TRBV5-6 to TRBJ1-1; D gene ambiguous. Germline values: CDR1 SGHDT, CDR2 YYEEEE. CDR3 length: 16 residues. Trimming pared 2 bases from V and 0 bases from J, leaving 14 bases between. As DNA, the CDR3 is TGTGCCAGCAGCTTTCCCCCCGAGGGATTGAACACTGAAGCTTTCTTT. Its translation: CASSFPPEGLNTEAFF.

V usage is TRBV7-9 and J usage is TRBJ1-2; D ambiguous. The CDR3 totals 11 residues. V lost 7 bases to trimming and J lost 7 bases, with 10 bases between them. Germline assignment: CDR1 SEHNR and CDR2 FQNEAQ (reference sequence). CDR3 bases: TGTGCCAGCACCCCCGGGTTTGGCTACACCTTC. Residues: CASTPGFGYTF.

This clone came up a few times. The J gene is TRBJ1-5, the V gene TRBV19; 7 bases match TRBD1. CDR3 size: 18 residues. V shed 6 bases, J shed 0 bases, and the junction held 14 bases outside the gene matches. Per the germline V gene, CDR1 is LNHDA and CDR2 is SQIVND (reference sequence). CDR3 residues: CASRAQGGGVDSNQPQHF. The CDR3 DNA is TGTGCCAGTAGAGCTCAAGGGGGCGGTGTGGATAGCAATCAGCCCCAGCATTTT.

CDR3 nucleotide sequence: TGCGCCAGCAGCCAAGACCGGACTAGCGGGGAAAATGAGCAGTTCTTC. Its translation is CASSQDRTSGENEQFF. V and J are TRBV4-1 and TRBJ2-1; 12 nucleotides line up with TRBD2. The junction had 4 bases not matched to a gene; V was cut back by 0 bases and J by 7 bases. CDR3 length: 16 amino acids. The V gene's germline CDR1 is MGHRA and CDR2 YSYEKL.

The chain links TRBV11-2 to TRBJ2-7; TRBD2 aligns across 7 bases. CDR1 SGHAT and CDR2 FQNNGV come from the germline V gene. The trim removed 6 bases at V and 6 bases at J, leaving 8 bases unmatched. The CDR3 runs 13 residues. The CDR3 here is CASRAIGGGEQYF. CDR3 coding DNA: TGTGCCAGCAGAGCTATTGGGGGGGGCGAGCAGTACTTC.

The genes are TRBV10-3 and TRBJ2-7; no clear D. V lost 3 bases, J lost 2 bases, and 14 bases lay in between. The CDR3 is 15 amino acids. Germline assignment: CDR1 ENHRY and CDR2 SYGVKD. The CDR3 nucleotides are TGTGCCATCAGTGATGTGGGCACCCGACCCTACGAGCAGTACTTC. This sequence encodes CAISDVGTRPYEQYF.

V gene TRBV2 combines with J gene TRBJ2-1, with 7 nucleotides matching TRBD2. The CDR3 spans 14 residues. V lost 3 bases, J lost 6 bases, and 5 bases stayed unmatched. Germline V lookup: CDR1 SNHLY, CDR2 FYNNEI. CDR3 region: CASSDWAGVNEQFF. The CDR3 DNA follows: TGTGCCAGCAGTGATTGGGCGGGAGTCAATGAGCAGTTCTTC.

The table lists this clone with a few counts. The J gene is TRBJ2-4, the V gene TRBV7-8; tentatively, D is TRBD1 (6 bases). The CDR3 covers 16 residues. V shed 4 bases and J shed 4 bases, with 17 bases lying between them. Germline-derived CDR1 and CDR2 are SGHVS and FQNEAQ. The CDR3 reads CASSSGPTGRKNIQYF. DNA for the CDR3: TGTGCCAGCAGCTCCGGGCCGACAGGAAGGAAAAACATTCAGTACTTC.

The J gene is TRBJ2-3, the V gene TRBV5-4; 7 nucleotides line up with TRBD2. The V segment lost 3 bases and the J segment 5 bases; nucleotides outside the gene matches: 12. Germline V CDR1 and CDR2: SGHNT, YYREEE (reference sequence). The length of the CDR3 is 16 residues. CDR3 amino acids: CASSSDPGPGGDTQYF. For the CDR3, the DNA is TGTGCCAGCAGCTCCGACCCGGGGCCGGGGGGAGATACGCAGTATTTT.

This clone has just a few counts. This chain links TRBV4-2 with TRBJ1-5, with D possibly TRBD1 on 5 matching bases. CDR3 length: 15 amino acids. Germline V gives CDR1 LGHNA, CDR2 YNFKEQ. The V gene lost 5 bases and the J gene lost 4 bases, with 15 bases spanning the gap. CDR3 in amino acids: CASSYRQSGNQPQHF. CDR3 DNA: TGTGCCAGCAGCTATCGACAGTCTGGAAATCAGCCCCAGCATTTT.

As DNA, the CDR3 is TGTGCCAGTAGCGACCCCGGACTACCCAGCACAGATACGCAGTATTTT. Its protein product is CASSDPGLPSTDTQYF. The chain has TRBV19 and TRBJ2-3, with a possible D match to TRBD2 (6 bases). The CDR3 runs to 16 residues. Germline-derived CDR1 and CDR2 are LNHDA and SQIVND (reference sequence). Trimming took off 6 bases at V and 0 bases at J, with 16 bases between the two ends. The full variable domain, completed using reference TRBV19 and TRBJ2-3, is DGGITQSPKYLFRKEGQNVTLSCEQNLNHDAMYWYRQDPGQGLRLIYYSQIVNDFQKGDIAEGYSVSREKKESFPLTVTSAQKNPTAFYLCASSDPGLPSTDTQYFGPGTRLTVL.

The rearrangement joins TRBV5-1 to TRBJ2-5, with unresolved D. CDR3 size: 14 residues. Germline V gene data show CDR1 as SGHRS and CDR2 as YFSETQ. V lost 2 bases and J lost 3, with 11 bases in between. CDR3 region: CASSLTVAKETQYF. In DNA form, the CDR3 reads TGCGCCAGCAGCTTAACTGTCGCTAAAGAGACCCAGTACTTC.

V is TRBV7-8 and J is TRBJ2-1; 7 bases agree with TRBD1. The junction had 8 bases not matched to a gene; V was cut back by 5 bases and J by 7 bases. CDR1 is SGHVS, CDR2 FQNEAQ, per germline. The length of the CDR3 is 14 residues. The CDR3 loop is CASSQTGMMNEQFF. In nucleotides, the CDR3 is TGTGCCAGCAGCCAGACAGGGATGATGAATGAGCAGTTCTTC.

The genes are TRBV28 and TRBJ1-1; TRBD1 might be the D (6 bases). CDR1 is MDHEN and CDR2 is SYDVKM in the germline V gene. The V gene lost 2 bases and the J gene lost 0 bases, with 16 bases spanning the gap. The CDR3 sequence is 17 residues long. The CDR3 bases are TGTGCCAGCAGTTTACCCGTCTCCAGGGGCCTGAACACTGAAGCTTTCTTT. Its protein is CASSLPVSRGLNTEAFF.

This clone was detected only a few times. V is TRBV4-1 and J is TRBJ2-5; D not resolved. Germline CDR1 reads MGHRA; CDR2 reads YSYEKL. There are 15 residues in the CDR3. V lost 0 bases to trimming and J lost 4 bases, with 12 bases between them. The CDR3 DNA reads TGCGCCAGCAGCCAAGATCGGAGCTCCGGAGAGACCCAGTACTTC. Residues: CASSQDRSSGETQYF.

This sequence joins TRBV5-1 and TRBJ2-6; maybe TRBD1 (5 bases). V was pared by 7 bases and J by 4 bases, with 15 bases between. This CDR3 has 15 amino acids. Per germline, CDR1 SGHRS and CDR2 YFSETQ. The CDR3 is CASDTGPTGANVLTF. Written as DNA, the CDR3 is TGCGCCAGCGATACAGGACCCACCGGGGCCAACGTCCTGACTTTC.

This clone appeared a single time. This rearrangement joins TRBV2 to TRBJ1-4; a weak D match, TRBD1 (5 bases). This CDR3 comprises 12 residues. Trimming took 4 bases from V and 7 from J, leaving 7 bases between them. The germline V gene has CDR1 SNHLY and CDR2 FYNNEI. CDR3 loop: CASSGGTEKLFF. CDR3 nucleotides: TGTGCCAGCAGTGGGGGCACTGAAAAACTGTTTTTT.

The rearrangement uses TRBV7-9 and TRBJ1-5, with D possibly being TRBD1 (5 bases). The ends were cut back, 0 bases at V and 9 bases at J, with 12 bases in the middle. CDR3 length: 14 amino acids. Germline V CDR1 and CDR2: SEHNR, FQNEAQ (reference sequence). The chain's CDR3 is CASSLAGGLMPQHF. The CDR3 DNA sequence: TGTGCCAGCAGCTTAGCGGGGGGATTGATGCCCCAGCATTTT.

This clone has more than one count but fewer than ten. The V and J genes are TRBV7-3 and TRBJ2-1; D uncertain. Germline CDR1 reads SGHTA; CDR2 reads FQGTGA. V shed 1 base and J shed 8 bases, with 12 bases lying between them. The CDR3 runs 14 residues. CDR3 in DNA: TGTGCCAGCAGCTTAAGTTTCAACCGGTATGAGCAGTTCTTC. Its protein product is CASSLSFNRYEQFF.

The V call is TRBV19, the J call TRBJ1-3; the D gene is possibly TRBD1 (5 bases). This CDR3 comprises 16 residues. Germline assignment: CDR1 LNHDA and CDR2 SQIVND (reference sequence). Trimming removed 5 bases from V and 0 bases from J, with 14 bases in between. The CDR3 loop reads CASSFDDSISGNTIYF. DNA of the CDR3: TGTGCCAGTAGTTTCGACGACAGCATCTCTGGAAACACCATATATTTT.

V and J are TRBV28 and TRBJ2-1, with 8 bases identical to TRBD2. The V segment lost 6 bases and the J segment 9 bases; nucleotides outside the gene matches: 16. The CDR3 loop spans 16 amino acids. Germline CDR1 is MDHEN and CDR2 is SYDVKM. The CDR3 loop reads CASSQGSGTRGPEQFF. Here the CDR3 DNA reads TGTGCCAGCAGCCAGGGCTCCGGGACTAGGGGCCCTGAGCAGTTCTTC.

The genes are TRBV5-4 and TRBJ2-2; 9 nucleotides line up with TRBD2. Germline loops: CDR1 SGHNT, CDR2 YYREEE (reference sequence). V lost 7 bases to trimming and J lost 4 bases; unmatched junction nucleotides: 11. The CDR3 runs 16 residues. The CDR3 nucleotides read TGTGCCAGCCGACCGGCGGGAGGGGATATCACCGGGGAGCTGTTTTTT. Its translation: CASRPAGGDITGELFF.

As DNA, the CDR3 is TGCGCCAGCAGCCGTGGACAGGGTGACACTGAAGCTTTCTTT. This sequence encodes CASSRGQGDTEAFF. The J gene is TRBJ1-1, the V gene TRBV5-1; 8 bases fit TRBD1. The CDR3 is 14 amino acids. V shed 4 bases and J 3 bases; nucleotides not matched to a gene: 5. Germline loops: CDR1 SGHRS, CDR2 YFSETQ.